A single sample is the source of the 25 T cell receptor beta chains below, sequenced in a study of blood T cell repertoires in COVID-19. Here immunoSEQ multiplex PCR was the method, and the copy in TCRdb shows in-frame clones only, minus some. The data show about 100,000 clones, just under 85% seen once. Input material: peripheral blood. The source is a man aged 35-49 years with active or convalescent COVID-19.

This rearrangement joins TRBV7-2 to TRBJ2-3; 15 nucleotides match TRBD2. Germline-derived CDR1 and CDR2 are SGHTA and FQGNSA. The CDR3 spans 19 residues. Trimming took 3 bases from V and 4 from J; bases not matched to a gene: 11. CDR3 residues: CASSLKERRTSGGADTQYF. CDR3 in DNA: TGTGCCAGCAGCTTGAAGGAGCGAAGGACTAGCGGGGGGGCAGATACGCAGTATTTT.

This clone is a singleton in its sample. The rearrangement uses TRBV3-1 (or the pseudogene TRBV3-2) and TRBJ1-6; tentatively, D is TRBD1 (6 bases). Per the germline V gene, CDR1 is LGHDT and CDR2 is YNNKEL (reference sequence). The V end lost 4 bases, the J end lost 8 bases, and 12 bases lay between the germline ends. This CDR3 is 14 amino acids long. The CDR3 DNA is TGTGCCAGCAGCCGACGGGGGGCGGATTCACCCCTCCACTTT. It specifies CASSRRGADSPLHF.

Notes on this clone: Other DNA sequences of this sample code for an identical CDR3. V gene TRBV12-3 or TRBV12-4 combines with J gene TRBJ1-2; D perhaps matches TRBD1 (6 bases). The CDR3 extends over 12 amino acids. V was clipped by 6 bases and J by 4 bases, with 9 bases between them. This CDR3 reads CASSPDSYGYTF. Written as DNA, the CDR3 is TGTGCCAGCAGCCCGGACAGCTATGGCTACACCTTC.

The J gene is TRBJ1-6, the V gene TRBV18, with TRBD1 matching 7 bases. CDR1 KGHSH and CDR2 LQKENI come from the germline V gene. V shed 3 bases and J 9 bases; nucleotides not matched to a gene: 8. The CDR3 is made up of 15 amino acids. CDR3 residues: CASSPSEAGGSPLHF. In DNA form, the CDR3 reads TGTGCCAGCTCACCGTCGGAGGCAGGGGGTTCACCCCTCCACTTT.

V gene TRBV11-2 combines with J gene TRBJ1-4; D uncertain. The CDR3 has 13 amino acids. Trimming removed 2 bases from V and 7 bases from J, with 8 bases in between. The V gene's germline CDR1 is SGHAT and CDR2 FQNNGV. For the CDR3, the DNA is TGTGCCAGCAGCTTACTGGGAGCTGAAAAACTGTTTTTT. This codes for CASSLLGAEKLFF.

The rearrangement links TRBV5-4 to TRBJ1-4; 9 bases are a match to TRBD1. Germline CDR1 is SGHNT and CDR2 is YYREEE (reference sequence). V dropped 0 bases and J dropped 5; count of bases not matched to a gene: 5. This CDR3 is 16 amino acids long. The CDR3 DNA reads as TGTGCCAGCAGCTTGGACAGGGGGCGGAAAAATGAAAAACTGTTTTTT. This codes for CASSLDRGRKNEKLFF.

The table lists this clone with a count of one. The rearrangement links TRBV7-6 to TRBJ1-1; no definite D call. The CDR3 sequence is 15 residues long. CDR1 SGHVS and CDR2 FNYEAQ come from the germline V gene. Trimming shortened V by 1 base and J by 0 bases, and 9 bases separated the two germline ends. CDR3 loop: CASSLVAGMNTEAFF. As DNA, the CDR3 is TGTGCCAGCAGCTTAGTGGCAGGAATGAACACTGAAGCTTTCTTT. The whole variable domain, remainder taken from reference TRBV7-6 and TRBJ1-1, is GAGVSQSPRYKVTKRGQDVALRCDPISGHVSLYWYRQALGQGPEFLTYFNYEAQQDKSGLPNDRFSAERPEGSISTLTIQRTEQRDSAMYRCASSLVAGMNTEAFFGQGTRLTVV.

For the CDR3, the DNA is TGTGCCAGCAGTTTCTTCCTCGGGGAAAAACTGTTTTTT. This gives the protein CASSFFLGEKLFF. The chain employs TRBV27 and TRBJ1-4, with no clear D. CDR1 and CDR2 (germline): MNHEY, SMNVEV (reference sequence). V was trimmed by 3 bases and J by 8 bases, leaving 10 bases between them. The CDR3 is 13 residues long.

J is TRBJ1-6 and V is TRBV6-5; TRBD1 might be the D (6 bases). The germline V gene has CDR1 MNHEY and CDR2 SVGAGI. The CDR3 totals 15 residues. V lost 0 bases, J lost 5 bases, and 8 bases lay in between. The CDR3 nucleotides read TGTGCCAGCAGTTACTCAGGGGGAGATAATTCACCCCTCCACTTT. Translated: CASSYSGGDNSPLHF.

The chain has TRBV6-1 and TRBJ1-4; 7 bases are shared with TRBD1. Trimming took 1 base from V and 7 from J; bases not matched to a gene: 6. CDR1 and CDR2 from the germline V gene are MNHNS and SASEGT. The CDR3 totals 15 residues. In DNA, the CDR3 is TGTGCCAGCAGTGAAGACGGGAACAGGGGTGAAAAACTGTTTTTT. Protein: CASSEDGNRGEKLFF.

The chain is built from TRBV9 and TRBJ2-1, with 9 bases identical to TRBD1. CDR3 length: 18 amino acids. Per the germline V gene, CDR1 is SGDLS and CDR2 is YYNGEE. Unmatched junction bases numbered 11, after V lost 0 bases and J lost 4 bases. Here the CDR3 reads CASSVAYGTGTPYNEQFF. CDR3 bases: TGTGCCAGCAGCGTAGCTTATGGGACAGGGACCCCTTACAATGAGCAGTTCTTC.

V is TRBV7-2 and J is TRBJ2-3; tentatively, D is TRBD1 (5 bases). The CDR3 length is 14 residues. V gave up 5 bases and J gave up 2 bases, with 11 bases separating them. Germline V gene data show CDR1 as SGHTA and CDR2 as FQGNSA. The CDR3 DNA reads TGTGCCAGCAGCCTGAGACAGTTCACAGATACGCAGTATTTT. It yields the protein CASSLRQFTDTQYF.

This clone was picked up a small number of times. The genes are TRBV10-2 and TRBJ2-5; 9 nucleotides agree with TRBD2. Trimming took 1 base from V and 1 from J; bases not matched to a gene: 7. The germline gives CDR1 WSHSY, CDR2 SAAADI. This CDR3 spans 17 amino acids. The DNA of the CDR3 is TGCGCCAGCAGTGAGTGGGTAGCGGGGGTTAGCCAAGAGACCCAGTACTTC. It translates to CASSEWVAGVSQETQYF.

This chain links TRBV6-5 with TRBJ2-2, with TRBD2 identical over 8 bases. CDR3 length equals 15 residues. Germline V lookup: CDR1 MNHEY, CDR2 SVGAGI. V lost 6 bases, J lost 4 bases, and 7 bases stayed unmatched. CDR3 coding DNA: TGTGCCAGCAGAAAAATAGCGGGGAGCACCGGGGAGCTGTTTTTT. Its translation is CASRKIAGSTGELFF.

This chain connects TRBV6-5 to TRBJ1-2, with TRBD1 identical over 7 bases. This CDR3 is built from 15 residues. Trimming took 6 bases from V and 4 from J; bases not matched to a gene: 11. The germline V gene encodes CDR1 MNHEY and CDR2 SVGAGI. This CDR3 is CASRPTPGQPYGYTF. As DNA, the CDR3 is TGTGCCAGCAGACCCACTCCGGGACAGCCCTATGGCTACACCTTC.

This chain connects TRBV18 to TRBJ2-2; D perhaps matches TRBD2 (5 bases). V shed 7 bases and J shed 4 bases, with 13 bases lying between them. This CDR3 is 14 amino acids long. Per the germline V gene, CDR1 is KGHSH and CDR2 is LQKENI. CDR3 in amino acids: CASFNKGLTGELFF. CDR3 nucleotide sequence: TGTGCCAGCTTCAACAAAGGACTCACCGGGGAGCTGTTTTTT.

V and J are TRBV19 and TRBJ1-5; 8 bases fit TRBD1. The germline V gene has CDR1 LNHDA and CDR2 SQIVND (reference sequence). The J segment lost 7 bases and the V segment lost 2 bases, leaving 4 bases of the junction unmatched. The CDR3 spans 14 residues. The CDR3 nucleotides read TGTGCCAGTAGTATAACAGGGGGGGAGCAGCCCCAGCATTTT. It is translated as CASSITGGEQPQHF.

J is TRBJ2-7 and V is TRBV2; TRBD1 is a possible D gene (5 bases). Looked up from germline, CDR1 is SNHLY and CDR2 is FYNNEI. The CDR3 runs 14 residues. Trimming cost V 4 bases and J 2 bases, with 12 bases left between them. CDR3 loop: CASSGSAGTYEQYF. The DNA of the CDR3 is TGTGCCAGCAGTGGCTCGGCAGGGACCTACGAGCAGTACTTC.

V gene TRBV29-1 combines with J gene TRBJ1-1; 9 positions agree with TRBD1. V gave up 4 bases and J gave up 5 bases; unmatched junction bases: 11. Germline V gene sequence: CDR1 SQVTM, CDR2 ANQGSEA. The CDR3 runs 15 residues. CDR3 coding DNA: TGCAGCGTTGTTGTCTACAGGGGGCTCTGGACTGAAGCTTTCTTT. Translation gives CSVVVYRGLWTEAFF.

J is TRBJ1-4 and V is TRBV7-9; D is perhaps TRBD1 (6 bases). The length of the CDR3 is 14 residues. Germline CDR1 is SEHNR and CDR2 is FQNEAQ (reference sequence). Trimming stripped 7 bases from V and 6 bases from J, with 15 bases between. CDR3 sequence: CASTLGGLDEKLFF. The CDR3 bases are TGTGCCAGCACTCTCGGGGGGCTTGATGAAAAACTGTTTTTT.

The chain links TRBV5-1 to TRBJ2-7, with TRBD2 identical over 10 bases. V lost 4 bases to trimming and J lost 0 bases; unmatched junction nucleotides: 7. Germline V gene data show CDR1 as SGHRS and CDR2 as YFSETQ. This CDR3 is 16 amino acids long. The CDR3: CASSENSGGSSYEQYF. DNA for the CDR3: TGCGCCAGCAGCGAAAATAGCGGGGGGAGCTCCTACGAGCAGTACTTC.

The genes are TRBV3-1 (or the pseudogene TRBV3-2) and TRBJ2-2; 7 bases map to TRBD1. The CDR3 runs to 15 residues. Germline trimming cut 4 bases from V and 4 bases from J; bases unmatched to any gene: 6. Looked up from germline, CDR1 is LGHDT and CDR2 is YNNKEL (reference sequence). As DNA, the CDR3 is TGTGCCAGCAGCCGACAGGGTTCCAGCACCGGGGAGCTGTTTTTT. Translated: CASSRQGSSTGELFF.

The chain employs TRBV6-5 and TRBJ1-3; TRBD1 aligns across 7 bases. This CDR3 is built from 15 residues. V was clipped by 4 bases and J by 0 bases; unmatched bases: 3. Germline-derived CDR1 and CDR2 are MNHEY and SVGAGI. The chain's CDR3 is CASSSRDSSGNTIYF. The CDR3 bases are TGTGCCAGCAGTTCCAGGGACAGCTCTGGAAACACCATATATTTT.

The rearrangement uses TRBV6-5 and TRBJ1-1; TRBD1 matches 9 bases. The germline V gene has CDR1 MNHEY and CDR2 SVGAGI. The CDR3 has 14 residues. V was pared by 6 bases and J by 2 bases, with 4 bases of the junction left unmatched. The CDR3 sequence: CASRGDRDNTEAFF. The CDR3 DNA follows: TGTGCCAGCAGGGGGGACAGGGATAACACTGAAGCTTTCTTT.

This rearrangement joins TRBV7-9 to TRBJ1-4; TRBD1 is a possible D gene (6 bases). The germline gives CDR1 SEHNR, CDR2 FQNEAQ (reference sequence). The CDR3 runs 13 residues. Deletions cut 4 bases from V and 11 bases from J, with 14 bases between. Here the CDR3 reads CASSYEQGWKLFF. The CDR3 DNA is TGTGCCAGCAGCTACGAACAGGGATGGAAACTGTTTTTT.